The 12 T cell receptor beta chains listed next were all sequenced from one sample in a study of regulatory T cells in long-lasting Graves disease. Arm-PCR with iRepertoire HTBI primers amplified the CDR3 regions for these TCR beta libraries. TCRdb processed the multiplex PCR reads anew with MiXCR; each CDR3 protein has one entry. Of about 460,000 distinct CDR3 sequences in the sample, approximately 22% were seen once. This sample's time point: persistent/refractory GD, antithyroid drugs over 5 years with positive TRAb. TCR sequences were obtained from RNA taken from PBMCs. The sequencing used peripheral blood mononuclear cells (PBMCs), collected when the disease was refractory, from a patient treated with antithyroid drugs. The receptors come from a female donor with Graves disease.

This sequence joins TRBV13 and TRBJ2-5; D is perhaps TRBD1 (6 bases). CDR1 PRHDT and CDR2 FYEKMQ come from the germline V gene (reference sequence). The CDR3 contains 12 residues. V lost 8 bases and J lost 1, with 8 bases in between. This CDR3 reads CASGGAQETQYF. In DNA, the CDR3 is TGTGCCAGCGGGGGCGCCCAAGAGACCCAGTACTTC.

This clonotype was seen more than once but under ten times. This chain joins TRBV29-1 and TRBJ2-2; D not certain. Deletions cut 4 bases from V and 2 bases from J, with 8 bases between. This CDR3 comprises 13 residues. The germline V gene has CDR1 SQVTM and CDR2 ANQGSEA. The CDR3 DNA reads as TGCAGCGTTGGGAGCAGTAACACCGGGGAGCTGTTTTTT. This codes for CSVGSSNTGELFF.

There are many counts of this clonotype. The chain combines TRBV28 with TRBJ1-1; D unclear. V gave up 5 bases and J gave up 6 bases, with 16 bases separating them. The CDR3 is 14 amino acids. CDR1 and CDR2 (germline): MDHEN, SYDVKM. CDR3 amino acids: CASSPINGWAEAFF. The CDR3 DNA follows: TGTGCCAGCAGTCCAATAAATGGATGGGCTGAAGCTTTCTTT.

As concerns this clonotype: A read error may produce the germline difference seen at one junction end. This chain connects TRBV28 to TRBJ1-1, with TRBD1 as a possible D gene (6 bases). From germline, CDR1 is MDHEN and CDR2 SYDVKM. The CDR3 length is 14 residues. CDR3 nucleotides: TGTACCAGCAGTTCGGGACAAGAGGAGACTGAAGCTCTCTTT. Its protein is CTSSSGQEETEALF.

V and J are TRBV19 and TRBJ1-2; 7 bases fit TRBD1. Trimming removed 6 bases from V and 6 bases from J; junction bases left unmatched: 10. The CDR3 spans 14 residues. The germline V gene encodes CDR1 LNHDA and CDR2 SQIVND (reference sequence). The CDR3 is CASSPTGNLDGYTF. In nucleotides, the CDR3 is TGTGCCAGTAGCCCGACAGGGAATTTAGATGGCTACACCTTC.

This clonotype came up many times. The gene calls are TRBV7-2 and TRBJ2-5; 8 positions agree with TRBD2. V shed 4 bases and J 2 bases; nucleotides not matched to a gene: 3. The CDR3 is made up of 14 amino acids. From germline, CDR1 is SGHTA and CDR2 FQGNSA. CDR3 protein: CASSSGGTQETQYF. CDR3 nucleotide sequence: TGTGCCAGCAGCTCGGGGGGGACGCAAGAGACCCAGTACTTC.

The chain couples TRBV19 to TRBJ2-3, with TRBD2 matching over 11 bases. Germline CDR1 is LNHDA and CDR2 is SQIVND (reference sequence). This CDR3 region has 15 residues. With 8 bases clipped from V and 1 base from J, the junction kept 5 bases outside the gene matches. CDR3 nucleotide sequence: TGTGCCAGTTCTCGGACTAGCGGGCGCACAGATACGCAGTATTTT. Protein: CASSRTSGRTDTQYF.

As to this clonotype: An end of the junction does not agree with germline; a read error may underlie this. The chain couples TRBV19 to TRBJ1-5; 9 bases are a match to TRBD1. Per the germline V gene, CDR1 is LNHDA and CDR2 is SQIVND (reference sequence). This CDR3 is built from 14 residues. For the CDR3, the DNA is TGTGCCGGTAGTGCGACAGGGGGAAATCAGCCCCAGCATTTT. Protein: CAGSATGGNQPQHF.

This clonotype was detected ten times or more. This chain connects TRBV11-2 to TRBJ2-5; D is ambiguous. The V gene lost 5 bases and the J gene lost 5 bases, with 12 bases spanning the gap. The germline V gene encodes CDR1 SGHAT and CDR2 FQNNGV. This CDR3 spans 13 amino acids. This CDR3 reads CASSLRKQETQYF. Written as DNA, the CDR3 is TGTGCCAGCAGCCTTAGGAAGCAGGAGACCCAGTACTTC.

There are many counts of this clonotype. The chain employs TRBV28 and TRBJ2-3; D is possibly TRBD2 (6 bases). The V end was cut by 2 bases, the J end by 9 bases, with 12 bases between. This CDR3 spans 13 amino acids. Germline V gives CDR1 MDHEN, CDR2 SYDVKM. This CDR3 is CASSLMGGGTQYF. Written as DNA, the CDR3 is TGTGCCAGCAGTTTAATGGGGGGTGGAACGCAGTATTTT.

This clonotype was observed a handful of times. The junction shows a germline mismatch at one end, possibly a read error. The chain recombines TRBV10-3 with TRBJ2-7; D gene ambiguous. Germline values: CDR1 ENHRY, CDR2 SYGVKD. The CDR3 contains 13 residues. The CDR3 is CAISGGYSNEQYF. The DNA for the CDR3 is TGTGCCATCAGTGGGGGTTACTCCAACGAGCAGTACTTC.

The table lists this clonotype with many counts. This chain joins TRBV5-1 and TRBJ1-4, with D possibly matching TRBD1 (6 bases). This CDR3 region has 16 residues. CDR1 and CDR2 (germline): SGHRS, YFSETQ. V lost 4 bases to trimming and J lost 4 bases, with 17 bases between them. CDR3 residues: CASSPGTTTHNEKLFF. DNA for the CDR3: TGCGCCAGCAGCCCCGGGACAACTACGCATAATGAAAAACTGTTTTTT.